This T cell receptor beta chain was profiled in a study of cytomegalovirus exposure and HLA in healthy donors. Both 60 Vbeta primers and 13 Jbeta primers went into the PCR. Produced via immunoSEQ multiplex PCR; TCRdb's table is partial and in-frame only. The profile shows over 150,000 clones, around 63% of them singletons. Germline CDR1 reads MNHNS; CDR2 reads SASEGT. This CDR3 has 13 amino acids. V was clipped by 6 bases and J by 8 bases; unmatched bases: 9. The clonotype comes from a woman aged 18-29 years in good health and CMV-seropositive. The sample comprised PBMCs. V gene TRBV6-1 combines with J gene TRBJ1-2; 7 bases map to TRBD1. CDR3 DNA: TGTGCCAGCAGAACCGGGACAGTCTTCGGCTACACCTTC. It codes for CASRTGTVFGYTF.